This T cell receptor (beta chain) was recovered during a study of OX40 agonist ivuxolimab in advanced cancers. Study-level information: Patients undergoing dose escalation presented with hepatocellular carcinoma, melanoma, renal cell or head and neck cancer. With a range of roughly 20 to 80, age averaged approximately 60 years, and 65% to 85% were male.

This table comes from immunoSEQ multiplex PCR, and its TCRdb copy is limited to in-frame clones, with some not included. The sample gives roughly 63,000 clones, more than 75% of which show up once; 2% to 2.5% is in the top ten. Germline loops: CDR1 MDHEN, CDR2 SYDVKM. The CDR3 length is 15 residues. J was trimmed by 3 bases and V by 8 bases; bases with no gene match: 7. Sequences were derived from CD4+ or CD8+ T cells sorted from blood, sampled in a trial of the OX40 agonist ivuxolimab. The chain carries TRBV28 and TRBJ2-3, with 11 bases identical to TRBD2. This TCR came from an adult with an advanced solid tumor such as melanoma, head and neck, liver or kidney cancer. Written as DNA, the CDR3 is TGTGCCAGCGGCGCCCCTAGCGGGAGGACAGATACGCAGTATTTT. Translated, it gives CASGAPSGRTDTQYF.